This entry is about one T cell receptor (beta chain). Its antigen remains unknown. This CDR3 is 14 amino acids long. V was cut by 3 bases and J by 7 bases, with 13 bases left in between. Looked up from germline, CDR1 is LNHDA and CDR2 is SQIVND (reference sequence). The primer mix had 60 Vbeta and 13 Jbeta primers. Only in-frame clones appear in the TCRdb table, and some are missing; sequencing was by immunoSEQ multiplex PCR. Here the sample spans 150,000 to 200,000 clones, roughly 77% being singletons. The source of the sample is a study of cytomegalovirus exposure and HLA in healthy donors. Study-level results: According to reports, the classifier identified cytomegalovirus status with high specificity and sensitivity.

Input material: PBMCs. This sequence joins TRBV19 and TRBJ1-5, with TRBD1 as a possible D gene (5 bases). The source is a woman aged 40 to 55 in good health and CMV-seropositive. CDR3 sequence: CASSIKIRAQPQHF. The CDR3 bases are TGTGCCAGTAGTATTAAGATCAGGGCCCAGCCCCAGCATTTT.